The T cell receptor beta chain under discussion was sequenced for a study of identical twins. Regarding the study as a whole: Cross-sectional statistics, not tracking of the same donors, supported the conclusions. Models underpredicted monozygotic twin sharing of out-of-frame TCR alpha.

TCRdb re-called the 5' RACE reads with MiXCR, one entry per CDR3 protein. The sample lists 350,000 to 500,000 distinct CDR3 sequences; roughly 18% were seen once. In regard to this clonotype: What it recognizes is unknown.

The CDR3 length is 15 residues. CDR1 and CDR2 from the germline V gene are LNHNV and YYDKDF (reference sequence). V lost 0 bases, J lost 2 bases, and 8 bases lay in between. The material sequenced was naive T cells sorted from blood. This receptor was identified in a middle-aged man in good health. V usage is TRBV15 and J usage is TRBJ1-5; D unclear. The CDR3 nucleotides read TGTGCCACCAGCAGAGACGGGGAGGGCAATCAGCCCCAGCATTTT. Its protein product is CATSRDGEGNQPQHF.